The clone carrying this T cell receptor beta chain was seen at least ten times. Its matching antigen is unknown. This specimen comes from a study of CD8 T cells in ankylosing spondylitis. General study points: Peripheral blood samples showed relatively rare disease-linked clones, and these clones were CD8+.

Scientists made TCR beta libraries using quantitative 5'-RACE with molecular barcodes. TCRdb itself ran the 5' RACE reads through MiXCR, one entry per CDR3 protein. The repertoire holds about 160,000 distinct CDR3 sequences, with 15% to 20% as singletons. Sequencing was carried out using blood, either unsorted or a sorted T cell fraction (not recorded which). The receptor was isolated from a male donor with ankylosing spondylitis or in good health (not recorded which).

The CDR3 DNA reads TGCGCCAGCAGCTTGGAGGCGGTTGTTGAGCAGTTCTTC. Its translation: CASSLEAVVEQFF. The chain recombines TRBV5-1 with TRBJ2-1, with no clear D. The CDR3 length is 13 residues. With 0 bases removed from V and 9 bases from J, the gap between germline ends came to 10 bases. The V gene's germline CDR1 is SGHRS and CDR2 YFSETQ. Full variable domain (missing parts from reference TRBV5-1 and TRBJ2-1): KAGVTQTPRYLIKTRGQQVTLSCSPISGHRSVSWYQQTPGQGLQFLFEYFSETQRNKGNFPGRFSGRQFSNSRSEMNVSTLELGDSALYLCASSLEAVVEQFFGPGTRLTVL.